The entry below gives a single T cell receptor beta chain sequence along with its context. The antigen it binds to is not known. Within one base of it there is no much larger clone, and no base qualities were kept. The cohort consisted of 666 healthy bone marrow donors. At the time of sampling, all cohort members were nominally healthy, though unrecorded immune exposures were likely present. The donor tested CMV seronegative, placing the donor among the approximately 360 seronegative members of the cohort. A peripheral blood sample was collected from each donor, and TCR beta sequencing was performed on peripheral blood mononuclear cells. The Qiagen DNeasy Blood Extraction Kit was used to extract genomic DNA from the blood cell samples. This sample is drawn from a study of cytomegalovirus exposure and HLA in healthy donors (dated by TCRdb to about 2017). The study in broad terms: An earlier analysis of approximately 600 of the donors reported more than 250 Gb of sequence data and more than 90 million unique TCR beta sequences from about 179 million T cells. About 300 gigabases of sequencing data and around 85 million unique TCR sequences made up an early release that covered around 640 HLA-typed donors. Of the roughly 400 genotyped donors, 65% to 90% fell in the genetic ancestry cluster associated with self-reported Caucasian donors. The study aimed to test whether cataloging public T cell receptors could reveal signatures of past pathogen exposure. The study used immunosequencing to profile the T cell repertoires of approximately 640 subjects and linked those repertoires to cytomegalovirus serostatus. In addition to the first cohort of roughly 700 subjects, a separate validation cohort of 120 different subjects was used. The study combined high-throughput TCR immunosequencing, statistical association of individual TCRs with disease status, and machine learning to predict cytomegalovirus infection status. In a later analysis, previously published TCR beta repertoires from some 640 donors were re-analyzed and high-resolution HLA genotyping was added so that TCR occurrence patterns could be studied. In the later analysis, no new phenotypic data were used to find candidate immune exposures; instead, reliance was placed on TCR beta sequences and their occurrence across donors. To decide whether each TCR beta V gene segment behaved as functional or pseudogenic, an earlier analysis of some 600 of the donors relied on high-throughput TCR beta sequencing. Alongside the repertoire data, information on donor age, sex, ethnicity and CMV serostatus was compiled. In a later genetic analysis, genome-wide SNP genotypes for 398 of the 666 donors were used, and that subset was treated as a discovery cohort. All discovery cohort repertoires had been generated using a single sequencing platform. Both class I and class II loci were covered by HLA typing, at four-digit resolution. The number of donors typed differed by locus, with about 629-630 for A, B, C, DRB1 and DQB1, roughly 550 for DQA1, under 610 for DPA1, and around 430 for DPB1. Because of strong linkage in the cohort, roughly five DR-DQ haplotypes were treated as single units for association and clustering. On average, around 240,000 unique TCR beta nucleotide sequences were sequenced per donor among about 400 genotyped donors of the cohort, with roughly 18% of those sequences being non-productive.

What the research found in general, with its limitations: In vitro tests confirmed that three of the cytomegalovirus-associated TCR beta chains recognize cytomegalovirus antigens. It was suggested by the authors that the approach could potentially be generalized to other disease states and immunological phenotypes. Linkage disequilibrium might explain the correlated functional status among segregating V segments, but an unknown experimental factor could not be ruled out. At a false discovery rate of 0.05, a later analysis linked some 18,000 TCR beta sequences to specific HLA alleles. V-gene and J-gene trimming of TCR beta chains was associated with a missense DCLRE1C variant in a later genetic analysis, and the association was replicated in an independent cohort. According to a later analysis, TCR association rates differed among HLA loci, with DRB1 alleles showing the most associated TCRs and HLA-C alleles showing the fewest. A further reported finding was that TCR beta sequences accurately predicted the HLA-A and HLA-B alleles for most subjects in the first cohort. In both the original and validation cohorts, the classifier was reported to diagnose cytomegalovirus status with high specificity and sensitivity. A total of 150 or so TCR beta chains were listed by the study as associated with cytomegalovirus. Most TCR sequences were seen in very few donors, while some public TCRs were found in many individuals. Several of the top co-occurrence clusters appeared to be linked to parvovirus B19, influenza, CMV and Epstein-Barr virus, according to a later analysis. A later analysis found that HLA-associated TCR beta chains were more clonally expanded and had lower generation probabilities than equally common non-associated chains. In a later analysis, most CMV-associated TCR beta chains were found to appear HLA-restricted, with HLA associations seemingly driven largely by CMV exposure. Sequencing depth was assumed to be roughly uniform across donors in the presence/absence analyses, though that assumption may not hold. Because the 87-base-pair reads could not distinguish some IMGT-functional V segments, including TRBV6-2 and TRBV6-3, those segments were excluded. Assigning TCR associations to individual alleles was difficult when HLA alleles, especially DR and DQ, strongly co-occurred. The only immune exposure information available for the cohort was CMV serostatus. According to a later genetic analysis, donors in an Asian-associated ancestry cluster had fewer N-insertions in productive TCRs than the roughly 670-donor mean. Because HLA typing was unavailable for some donors at each locus, only the typed subset was used in association tests. Only TCR beta chains were sequenced in this cohort, and the absence of alpha or paired-chain data limited detectable features. Because counts were too low, seventeen rarely observed V segments, including chromosome 9 orphons, were left out of the earlier analysis of roughly 600 of the donors. A cluster of highly shared sequence variants was judged likely to represent a technical artifact of the sequencing pipeline. Broadly in line with IMGT annotations, most TCR beta V segments showed up in productive rearrangements about 87% or about 30% of the time in an earlier analysis of a few hundred of the donors.

The library came from the immunoSEQ multiplex PCR assay. The multiplex PCR relied on a mix of 60 forward primers for TCR Vbeta segments and 13 reverse primers for TCR Jbeta segments. A multiplex PCR assay on genomic DNA amplified the CDR3 region of rearranged TCR beta genes. On the Illumina HiSeq System, the amplified TCR beta libraries were sequenced as 87-base-pair reads. The authors' pipeline ran thus. In a later analysis, tens of millions of unique TCR beta chains were counted across the roughly 700 repertoires, and approximately 11 million of these chains were shared by at least two donors. A nearest-neighbor algorithm error-corrected the raw reads and collapsed the reads into unique sequences, merging closely related sequences to remove PCR and sequencing errors. To assign V, D and J gene segments, CDR3 sequences were aligned to IMGT reference sequences. For a sequence to be retained, a match of at least six nucleotides was required to both a V gene segment and a J gene segment. Rearrangements were classified as productive when the CDR3 lacked stop codons and remained in frame with V and J, and all other rearrangements were classified as non-productive. Following IMGT convention, CDR3 was defined as the stretch from the second conserved V-encoded cysteine up to the conserved J-encoded phenylalanine. Sequences without an unambiguous match to a single V gene segment were excluded from the earlier analysis of over 500 of the donors. In an earlier analysis of almost 600 of the donors, a V segment was called functional when productive rearrangements were above 56.7%, and segregating when the standard deviation between donors exceeded 5%. To diagnose cytomegalovirus status from the catalog of TCR beta chain sequences, a statistical classification framework was built. In a later analysis, V and J genes were assigned by comparing TCR nucleotide sequences against IMGT/GENE-DB human TR gene sequences. A later analysis assigned CDR3 sequences and most-parsimonious VDJ recombination scenarios with the TCRdist pipeline. In a later analysis, every TCR beta chain was defined by the combination of its CDR3 amino acid sequence and its V-gene family, and reads without a unique V-gene family were dropped. To address suspected cross-contamination and a sequencing artifact, a later analysis removed around 590 highly shared, low-generation-probability nucleotide sequences. In a later analysis, a clonal expansion index was calculated for each public chain from normalized within-repertoire ranks of inferred template counts. Generation probabilities in a later analysis came from a VDJ recombination model fitted to out-of-frame rearrangements, and those results were checked against IGoR. In a later analysis, TCR-TCR, TCR-HLA and TCR-CMV co-occurrence was scored with hypergeometric tests, and a repertoire-size bias correction was applied to TCR pairs. In a later analysis, false discovery rates were estimated by permuting HLA or CMV assignments 20 times. A later analysis grouped co-occurring TCRs with DBSCAN, adding TCRdist sequence similarity when clustering within HLA-allele-positive subsets. Repertoires with fewer than 30,000 or more than 120,000 public chains, plus five repertoires with anomalous nucleotide sharing, were excluded from co-occurrence clustering. What TCRdb holds here is the immuneACCESS table cut down to in-frame rearrangements. Part of the clones is not present; checked against another copy, under half of the missing clones reflect an unresolved V gene, and the others are unexplained. From that table come the V and J calls and clone size; the DNA was used to work out D and trimming. This sample holds roughly 190,000 clones; roughly 87% were observed only once. Together, the top ten hold around 1% of the sample.

V and J are trimmed by 6 bases and 2 bases, and the gene matches miss 12 bases of the junction. The CDR3, from cysteine to phenylalanine, totals 16 residues. The only DNA kept is the CDR3, 48 bases in frame from the first base. The germline V gene specifies ENHRY as CDR1 and SYGVKD as CDR2. The TCR originated in a boy younger than 10 in good health and CMV-seronegative. Material for sequencing was PBMCs. The chain joins TRBV10-3 to TRBJ1-2, with 7 bases in between that match TRBD1. The sequenced DNA is TGTGCCATCAGCCGACCCCAGCAGACAGGGAACTATGGCTACACCTTC. Translated, this gives CAISRPQQTGNYGYTF.